Listed here is a single TCR beta chain. This record comes from a study of blood T cell repertoires in COVID-19. The overall study: Samples came from the United States, Italy and Spain, spanning acute and convalescent COVID-19. T cells, B-cell-depleted T cells, or PBMCs provided the cDNA or gDNA that served as material.

Authors' analysis steps: Reference gene primer amplification gave nucleated cell count estimates. TCRdb keeps only in-frame clones here, not all; method: immunoSEQ multiplex PCR. V, J and clone size derive from that table, while D and trimming were established from the DNA sequence. The table includes 43,000 or so clones, roughly four fifths detected once. Sequencing was done on a sample of peripheral blood. The origin of this receptor is an older woman with acute or convalescent COVID-19.

The DNA for the CDR3 is TGTGCCAGCAGCTCTCAAGGGGGAACTGAAGCTTTCTTT. It translates to CASSSQGGTEAFF. The chain links TRBV7-3 to TRBJ1-1; weak D call: TRBD1 (6 bases). The CDR3 is made up of 13 amino acids. From germline, CDR1 is SGHTA and CDR2 FQGTGA. With 4 bases removed from V and 5 bases from J, the gap between germline ends came to 11 bases. The whole variable domain, remainder taken from reference TRBV7-3 and TRBJ1-1, is GAGVSQTPSNKVTEKGKYVELRCDPISGHTALYWYRQSLGQGPEFLIYFQGTGAADDSGLPNDRFFAVRPEGSVSTLKIQRTERGDSAVYLCASSSQGGTEAFFGQGTRLTVV.